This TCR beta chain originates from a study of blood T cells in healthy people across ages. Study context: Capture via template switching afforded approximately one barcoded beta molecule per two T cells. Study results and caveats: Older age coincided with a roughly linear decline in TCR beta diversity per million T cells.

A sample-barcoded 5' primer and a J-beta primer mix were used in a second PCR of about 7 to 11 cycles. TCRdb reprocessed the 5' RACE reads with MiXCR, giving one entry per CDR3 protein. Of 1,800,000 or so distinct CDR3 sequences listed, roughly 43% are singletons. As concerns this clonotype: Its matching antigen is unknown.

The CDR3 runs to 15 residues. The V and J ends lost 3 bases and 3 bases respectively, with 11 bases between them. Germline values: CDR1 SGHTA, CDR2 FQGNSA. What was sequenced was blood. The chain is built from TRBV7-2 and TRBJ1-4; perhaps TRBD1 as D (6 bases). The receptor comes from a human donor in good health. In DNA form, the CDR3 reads TGTGCCAGCAGCTTTTTCAGGGGTGCTAATGAAAAACTGTTTTTT. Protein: CASSFFRGANEKLFF.